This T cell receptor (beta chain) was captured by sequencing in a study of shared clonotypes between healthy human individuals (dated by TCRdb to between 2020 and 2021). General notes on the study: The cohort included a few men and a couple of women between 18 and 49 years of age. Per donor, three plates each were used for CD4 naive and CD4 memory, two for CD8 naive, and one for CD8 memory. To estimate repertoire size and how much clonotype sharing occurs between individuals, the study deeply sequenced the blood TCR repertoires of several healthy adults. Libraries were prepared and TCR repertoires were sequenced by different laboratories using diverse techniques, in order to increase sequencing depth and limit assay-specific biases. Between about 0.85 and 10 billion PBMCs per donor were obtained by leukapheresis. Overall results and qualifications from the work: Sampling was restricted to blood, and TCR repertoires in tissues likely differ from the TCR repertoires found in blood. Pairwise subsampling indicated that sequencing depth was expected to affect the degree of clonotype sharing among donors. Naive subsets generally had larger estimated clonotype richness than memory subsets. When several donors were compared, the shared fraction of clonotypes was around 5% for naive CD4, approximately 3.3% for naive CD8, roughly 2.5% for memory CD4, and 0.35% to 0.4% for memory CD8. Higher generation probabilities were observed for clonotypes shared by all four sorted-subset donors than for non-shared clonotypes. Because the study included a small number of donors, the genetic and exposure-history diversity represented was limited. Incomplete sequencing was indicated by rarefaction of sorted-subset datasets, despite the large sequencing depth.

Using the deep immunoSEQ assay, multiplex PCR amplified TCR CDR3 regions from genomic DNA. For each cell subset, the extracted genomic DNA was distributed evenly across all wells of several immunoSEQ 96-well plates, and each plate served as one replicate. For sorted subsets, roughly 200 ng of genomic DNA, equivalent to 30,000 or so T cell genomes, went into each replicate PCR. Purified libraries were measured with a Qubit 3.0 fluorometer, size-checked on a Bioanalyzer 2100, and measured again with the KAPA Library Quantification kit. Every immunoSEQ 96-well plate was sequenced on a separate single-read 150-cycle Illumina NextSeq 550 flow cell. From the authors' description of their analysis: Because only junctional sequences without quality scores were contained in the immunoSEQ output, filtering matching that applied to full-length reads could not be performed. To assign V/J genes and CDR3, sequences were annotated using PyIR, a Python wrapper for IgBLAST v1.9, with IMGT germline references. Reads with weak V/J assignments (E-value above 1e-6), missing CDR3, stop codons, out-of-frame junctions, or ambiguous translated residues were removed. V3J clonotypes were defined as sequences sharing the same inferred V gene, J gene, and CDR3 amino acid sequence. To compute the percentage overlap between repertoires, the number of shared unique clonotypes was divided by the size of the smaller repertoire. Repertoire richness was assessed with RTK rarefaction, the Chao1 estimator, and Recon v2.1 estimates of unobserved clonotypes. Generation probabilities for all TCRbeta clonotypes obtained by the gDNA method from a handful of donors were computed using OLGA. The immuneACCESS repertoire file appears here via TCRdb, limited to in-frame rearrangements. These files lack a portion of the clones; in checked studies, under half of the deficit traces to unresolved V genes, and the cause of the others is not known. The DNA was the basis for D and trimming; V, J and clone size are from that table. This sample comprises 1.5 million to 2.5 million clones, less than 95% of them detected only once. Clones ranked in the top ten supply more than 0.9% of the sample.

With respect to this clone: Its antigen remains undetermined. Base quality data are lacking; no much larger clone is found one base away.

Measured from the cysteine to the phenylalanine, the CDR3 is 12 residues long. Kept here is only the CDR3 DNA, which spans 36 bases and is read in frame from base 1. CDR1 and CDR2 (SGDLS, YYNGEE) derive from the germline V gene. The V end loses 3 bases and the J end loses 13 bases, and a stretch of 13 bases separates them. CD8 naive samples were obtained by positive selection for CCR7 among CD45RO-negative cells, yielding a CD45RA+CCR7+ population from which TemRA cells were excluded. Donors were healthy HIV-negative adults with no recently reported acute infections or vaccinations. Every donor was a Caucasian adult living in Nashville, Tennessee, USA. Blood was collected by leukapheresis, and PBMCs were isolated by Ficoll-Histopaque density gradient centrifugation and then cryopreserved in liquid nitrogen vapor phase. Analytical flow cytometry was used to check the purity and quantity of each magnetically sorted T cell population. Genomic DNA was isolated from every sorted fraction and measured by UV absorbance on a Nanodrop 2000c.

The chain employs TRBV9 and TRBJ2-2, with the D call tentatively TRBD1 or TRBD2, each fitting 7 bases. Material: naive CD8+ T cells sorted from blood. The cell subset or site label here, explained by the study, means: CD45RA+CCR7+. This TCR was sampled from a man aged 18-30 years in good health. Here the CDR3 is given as CASSARGDRLFF. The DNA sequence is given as TGTGCCAGCAGCGCCCGGGGGGACAGGCTGTTTTTT.